This is a list of T cell receptor beta chains from one sample in a study of identifying expanded T cells in peripheral blood. TCRdb's copy holds only in-frame clones and misses some; the assay was immunoSEQ multiplex PCR. The table includes approximately 79,000 clones, 85% to 90% detected once. The specimen sequenced was blood. The receptors were gathered from a person aged 18 to 75 in good health. Each CDR3 is given with its conserved first and last residue. D genes are given only for firm matches. The size entry is marked missing in some rows and otherwise reads once, few, many or a size class.

clone_size d_call j_call v_call cdr3_aa cdr3_nt
once TRBD2 TRBJ2-5 TRBV5-4 CASRRTSGSSWGQETQYF TGTGCCAGCAGGCGGACTAGCGGTTCATCTTGGGGACAAGAGACCCAGTACTTC
- - TRBJ2-7 TRBV5-6 CASSLGGGDEQYF TGTGCCAGCAGCTTGGGAGGTGGGGACGAGCAGTACTTC
once TRBD1 TRBJ2-7 TRBV28 CASSPPGQVIYEQYF TGTGCCAGCAGTCCGCCGGGACAGGTGATCTACGAGCAGTACTTC
- - TRBJ1-2 TRBV30 CAWRSGTPLGGYTF TGTGCCTGGAGATCGGGGACCCCGCTCGGGGGCTACACCTTC
- TRBD2 TRBJ2-1 TRBV9 CASSVELAGAAEQFF TGTGCCAGCAGCGTAGAACTAGCGGGAGCGGCTGAGCAGTTCTTC
- TRBD1 TRBJ2-3 TRBV15 CATSKDRGPADTQYF TGTGCCACCAGCAAGGACAGGGGGCCAGCAGATACGCAGTATTTT
- - TRBJ2-4 TRBV2 CASRGGTGLLLAKNIQYF TGTGCCAGCAGGGGGGGGACAGGACTCCTTCTAGCCAAAAACATTCAGTACTTC
- - TRBJ2-2 TRBV9 CASSVARSYLENTGELFF TGTGCCAGCAGCGTAGCTAGGTCCTACCTTGAGAACACCGGGGAGCTGTTTTTT
- TRBD1 TRBJ1-5 TRBV19 CASMIGTDNQPQHF TGTGCCAGTATGATTGGGACAGACAATCAGCCCCAGCATTTT
- - TRBJ1-1 TRBV19 CASSIARGGTEAFF TGTGCCAGTAGTATCGCCCGGGGGGGAACTGAAGCTTTCTTT
- TRBD2 TRBJ2-1 TRBV7-2 CASRPGLAYNEQFF TGTGCCAGCAGACCGGGACTAGCCTACAATGAGCAGTTCTTC
- - TRBJ2-4 TRBV7-9 CASSPDRDRKNIQYF TGTGCCAGCAGTCCGGACAGAGATCGGAAAAACATTCAGTACTTC
few - TRBJ1-2 TRBV9 CASSTTGQGRFNYGYTF TGTGCCAGCAGCACGACGGGGCAGGGGAGATTTAACTATGGCTACACCTTC
- TRBD1 TRBJ2-2 TRBV28 CASSGQGETGELFF TGTGCCAGCAGTGGACAGGGAGAAACCGGGGAGCTGTTTTTT
- TRBD2 TRBJ2-1 TRBV12-5 CASGSPLTSGGDNEQFF TGTGCTAGTGGCTCTCCTCTAACTAGCGGGGGGGACAATGAGCAGTTCTTC
- - TRBJ1-1 TRBV5-1 CASSPDGQNTEAFF TGCGCCAGCAGTCCTGACGGACAGAACACTGAAGCTTTCTTT
- TRBD1 TRBJ2-6 TRBV15 CATSPTGDSGANVLTF TGTGCCACCAGCCCTACAGGGGACTCTGGGGCCAACGTCCTGACTTTC
- TRBD2 TRBJ2-2 TRBV7-2 CATPGLAVNTGELFF TGTGCCACTCCGGGACTAGCGGTAAACACCGGGGAGCTGTTTTTT
once TRBD2 TRBJ2-3 TRBV28 CASSPLAGGPDTQYF TGTGCCAGCAGCCCTTTAGCGGGAGGGCCAGATACGCAGTATTTT
- - TRBJ2-2 TRBV18 CASSPIGKKNTGELFF TGTGCCAGCTCACCAATCGGAAAAAAGAACACCGGGGAGCTGTTTTTT
- - TRBJ2-3 TRBV7-6 CASSRQADTQYF TGTGCCAGCAGCCGCCAGGCAGATACGCAGTATTTT
- TRBD2 TRBJ2-7 TRBV6-1 CASKASGASYEQYF TGTGCCAGCAAGGCTAGCGGGGCATCCTACGAGCAGTACTTC
- TRBD2 TRBJ2-3 TRBV9 CASGMTSGATDTQYF TGTGCCAGCGGCATGACTAGCGGGGCCACAGATACGCAGTATTTT
- - TRBJ2-7 TRBV7-2 CASSSRSRDYEQYF TGTGCCAGCAGCTCACGGTCCAGGGACTACGAGCAGTACTTC
- - TRBJ1-1 TRBV28 CASSFPSNTEAFF TGTGCCAGCAGTTTTCCTTCGAACACTGAAGCTTTCTTT
- TRBD2 TRBJ2-7 TRBV6-5 CASSYSSGGYEQYF TGTGCCAGCAGTTACTCTAGCGGGGGTTACGAGCAGTACTTC
- TRBD2 TRBJ2-1 TRBV7-6 CASSLSQREGPDSYNEQFF TGTGCCAGCAGCCTCTCCCAGCGGGAGGGCCCTGACTCCTACAATGAGCAGTTCTTC
- TRBD1 TRBJ1-1 TRBV27 CASRYQGVMNTEAFF TGTGCCAGCAGGTATCAGGGGGTGATGAACACTGAAGCTTTCTTT
- TRBD2 TRBJ2-3 TRBV9 CASSPRGDYTDTQYF TGTGCCAGCAGCCCGCGGGGGGATTACACAGATACGCAGTATTTT
- - TRBJ1-1 TRBV12-5 CASGLDSSTEAFF TGTGCTAGTGGTCTGGACAGTTCGACCGAAGCTTTCTTT
- - TRBJ1-2 TRBV7-2 CASSPTDNYGYTF TGTGCCAGCAGCCCAACAGATAACTATGGCTACACCTTC
- - TRBJ1-3 TRBV11-2 CASSIKASGNTIYF TGTGCCAGCTCGATTAAAGCCTCTGGAAACACCATATATTTT
once - TRBJ2-3 TRBV7-2 CASSLDRGTDTQYF TGTGCCAGCAGCCTCGATCGGGGGACAGATACGCAGTATTTT
- TRBD1 TRBJ1-3 TRBV29-1 CSARDRGATGNTIYF TGCAGCGCTCGGGACAGGGGAGCAACTGGAAACACCATATATTTT
few - TRBJ1-1 TRBV5-1 CASSFERGKSSEAFF TGCGCCAGCAGCTTCGAGAGGGGTAAAAGCTCTGAAGCTTTCTTT
- - TRBJ1-2 TRBV7-2 CASSRTRSNYGYTF TGTGCCAGCAGCCGAACCCGGTCTAACTATGGCTACACCTTC
- - TRBJ2-3 TRBV4-3 CASSQDTGTRTDTQYF TGCGCCAGCAGCCAGGATACCGGGACCCGCACAGATACGCAGTATTTT
- - TRBJ2-3 TRBV5-4 CASSLSPTDTQYF TGTGCCAGCAGCTTGTCGCCCACAGATACGCAGTATTTT
once - TRBJ1-3 TRBV6-1 CASKQGNSGNTIYF TGTGCCAGCAAGCAGGGAAACTCTGGAAACACCATATATTTT
- - TRBJ1-2 TRBV21-1 CASSTTGLGGYTF TGTGCCAGCAGCACAACAGGGCTAGGAGGCTACACCTTC
- TRBD1 TRBJ1-5 TRBV9 CASSVGTGGDQPQHF TGTGCCAGCAGCGTAGGGACAGGGGGGGATCAGCCCCAGCATTTT
- - TRBJ1-4 TRBV28 CASSSSDAREKLFF TGTGCCAGCAGTTCCTCAGACGCAAGGGAAAAACTGTTTTTT
- TRBD1 TRBJ1-2 TRBV2 CASSATWTGTYGYTF TGTGCCAGCAGCGCCACGTGGACAGGGACCTATGGCTACACCTTC